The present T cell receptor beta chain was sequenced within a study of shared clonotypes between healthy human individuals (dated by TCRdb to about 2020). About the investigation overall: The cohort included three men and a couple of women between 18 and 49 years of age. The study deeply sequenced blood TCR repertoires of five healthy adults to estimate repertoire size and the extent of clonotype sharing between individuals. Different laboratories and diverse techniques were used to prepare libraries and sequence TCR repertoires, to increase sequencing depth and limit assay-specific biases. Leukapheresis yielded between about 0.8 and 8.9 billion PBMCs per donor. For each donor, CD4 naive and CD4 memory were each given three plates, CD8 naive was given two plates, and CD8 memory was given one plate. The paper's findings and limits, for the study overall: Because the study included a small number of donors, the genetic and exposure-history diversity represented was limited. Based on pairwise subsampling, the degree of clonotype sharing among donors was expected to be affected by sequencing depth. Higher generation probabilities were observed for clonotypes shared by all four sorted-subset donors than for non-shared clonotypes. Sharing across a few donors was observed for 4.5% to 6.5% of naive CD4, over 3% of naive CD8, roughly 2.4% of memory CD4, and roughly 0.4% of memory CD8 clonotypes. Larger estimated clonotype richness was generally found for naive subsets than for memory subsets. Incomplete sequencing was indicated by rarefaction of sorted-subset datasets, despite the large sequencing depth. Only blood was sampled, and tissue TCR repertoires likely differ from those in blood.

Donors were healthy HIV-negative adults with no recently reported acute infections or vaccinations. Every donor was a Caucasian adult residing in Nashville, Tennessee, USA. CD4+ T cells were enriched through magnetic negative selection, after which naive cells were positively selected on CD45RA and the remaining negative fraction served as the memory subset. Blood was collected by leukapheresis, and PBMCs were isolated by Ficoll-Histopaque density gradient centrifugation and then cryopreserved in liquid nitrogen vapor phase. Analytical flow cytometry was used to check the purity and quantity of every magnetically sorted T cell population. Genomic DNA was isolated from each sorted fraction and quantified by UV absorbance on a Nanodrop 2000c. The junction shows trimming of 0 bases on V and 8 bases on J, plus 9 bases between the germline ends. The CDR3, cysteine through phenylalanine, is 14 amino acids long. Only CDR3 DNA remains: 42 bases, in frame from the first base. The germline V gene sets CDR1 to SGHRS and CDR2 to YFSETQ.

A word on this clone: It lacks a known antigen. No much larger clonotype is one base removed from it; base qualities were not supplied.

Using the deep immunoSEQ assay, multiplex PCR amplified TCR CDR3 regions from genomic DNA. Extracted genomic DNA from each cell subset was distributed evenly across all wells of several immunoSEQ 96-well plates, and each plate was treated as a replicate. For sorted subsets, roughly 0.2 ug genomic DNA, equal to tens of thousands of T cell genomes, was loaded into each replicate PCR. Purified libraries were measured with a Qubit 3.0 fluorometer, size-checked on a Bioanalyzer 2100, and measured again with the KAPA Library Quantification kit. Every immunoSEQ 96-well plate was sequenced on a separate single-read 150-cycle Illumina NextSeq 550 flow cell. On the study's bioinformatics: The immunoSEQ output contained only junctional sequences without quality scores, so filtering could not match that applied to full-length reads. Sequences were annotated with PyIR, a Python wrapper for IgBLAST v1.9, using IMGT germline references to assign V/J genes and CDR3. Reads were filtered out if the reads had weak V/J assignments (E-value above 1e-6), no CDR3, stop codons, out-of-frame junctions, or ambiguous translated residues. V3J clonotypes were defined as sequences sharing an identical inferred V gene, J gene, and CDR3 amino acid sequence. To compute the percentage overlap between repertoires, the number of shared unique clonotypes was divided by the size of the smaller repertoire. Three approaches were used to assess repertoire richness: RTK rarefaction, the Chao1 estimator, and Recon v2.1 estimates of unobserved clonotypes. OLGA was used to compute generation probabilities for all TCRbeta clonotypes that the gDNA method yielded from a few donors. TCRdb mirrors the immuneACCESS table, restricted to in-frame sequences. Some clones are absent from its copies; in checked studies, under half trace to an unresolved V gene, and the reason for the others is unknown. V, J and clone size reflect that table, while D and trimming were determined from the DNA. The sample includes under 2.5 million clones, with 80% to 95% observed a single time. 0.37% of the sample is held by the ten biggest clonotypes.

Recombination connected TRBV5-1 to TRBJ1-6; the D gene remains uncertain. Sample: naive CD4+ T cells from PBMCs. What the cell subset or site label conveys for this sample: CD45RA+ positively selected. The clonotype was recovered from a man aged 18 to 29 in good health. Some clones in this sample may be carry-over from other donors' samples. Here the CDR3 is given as CASSLDGWDSPLHF. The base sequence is TGCGCCAGCAGCTTGGACGGGTGGGATTCACCCCTCCACTTT.